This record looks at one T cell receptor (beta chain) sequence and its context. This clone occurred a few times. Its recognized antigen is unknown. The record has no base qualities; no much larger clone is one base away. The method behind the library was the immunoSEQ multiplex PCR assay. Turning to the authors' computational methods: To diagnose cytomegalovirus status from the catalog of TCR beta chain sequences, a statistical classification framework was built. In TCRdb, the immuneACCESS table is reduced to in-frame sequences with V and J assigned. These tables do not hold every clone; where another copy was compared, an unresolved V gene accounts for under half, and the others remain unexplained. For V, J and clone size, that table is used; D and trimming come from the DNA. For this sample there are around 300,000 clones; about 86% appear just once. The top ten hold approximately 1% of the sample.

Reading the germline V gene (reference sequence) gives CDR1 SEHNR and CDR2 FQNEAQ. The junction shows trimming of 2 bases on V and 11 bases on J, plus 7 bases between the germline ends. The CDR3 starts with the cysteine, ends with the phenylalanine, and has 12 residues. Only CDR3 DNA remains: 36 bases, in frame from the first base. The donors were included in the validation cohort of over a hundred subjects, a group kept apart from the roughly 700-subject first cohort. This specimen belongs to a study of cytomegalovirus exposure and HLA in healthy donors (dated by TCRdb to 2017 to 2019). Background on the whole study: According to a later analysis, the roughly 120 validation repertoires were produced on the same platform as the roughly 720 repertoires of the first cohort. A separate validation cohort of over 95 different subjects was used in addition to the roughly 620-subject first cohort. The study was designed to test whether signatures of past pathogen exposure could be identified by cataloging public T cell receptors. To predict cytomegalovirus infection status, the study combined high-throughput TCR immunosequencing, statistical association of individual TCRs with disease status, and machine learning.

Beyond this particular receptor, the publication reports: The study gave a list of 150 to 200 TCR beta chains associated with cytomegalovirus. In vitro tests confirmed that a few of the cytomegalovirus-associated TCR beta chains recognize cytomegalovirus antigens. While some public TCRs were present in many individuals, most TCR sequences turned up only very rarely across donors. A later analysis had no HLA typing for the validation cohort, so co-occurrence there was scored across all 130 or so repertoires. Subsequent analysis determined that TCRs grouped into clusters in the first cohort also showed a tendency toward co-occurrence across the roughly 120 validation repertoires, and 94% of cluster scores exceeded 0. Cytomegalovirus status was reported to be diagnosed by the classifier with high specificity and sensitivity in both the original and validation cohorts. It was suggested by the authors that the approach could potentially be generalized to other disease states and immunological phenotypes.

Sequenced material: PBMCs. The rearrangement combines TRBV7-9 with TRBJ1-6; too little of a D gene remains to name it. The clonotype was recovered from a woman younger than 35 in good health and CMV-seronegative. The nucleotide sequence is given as TGTGCCAGCAGCTTACTGGAGGCACCCCTCCACTTT. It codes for CASSLLEAPLHF.